The 2 T cell receptor beta chains listed next were all sequenced from one sample in a study of shared clonotypes between healthy human individuals. Method: immunoSEQ multiplex PCR; TCRdb's copy keeps in-frame clones and lacks some. The repertoire holds about 1 million clones, with about four fifths as singletons. Sequenced: memory CD4+ T cells from PBMCs. Subset specified: CD45RA-negative fraction. The receptors were sampled from a man between 18 and 29 years old in good health. Some clones in this sample may be carry-over from other donors' samples.

This clone was recorded only once. This chain links TRBV19 with TRBJ2-7; D ambiguous. From germline, CDR1 is LNHDA and CDR2 SQIVND (reference sequence). Trimming cost V 3 bases and J 3 bases, with 21 bases left between them. The CDR3 runs to 17 residues. The CDR3 region is CASSIVLTTRRSYEQYF. In nucleotides, the CDR3 is TGTGCCAGTAGTATCGTATTAACAACGAGGCGGAGCTACGAGCAGTACTTC. Together with reference TRBV19 and TRBJ2-7, the CDR3 gives the full variable domain: DGGITQSPKYLFRKEGQNVTLSCEQNLNHDAMYWYRQDPGQGLRLIYYSQIVNDFQKGDIAEGYSVSREKKESFPLTVTSAQKNPTAFYLCASSIVLTTRRSYEQYFGPGTRLTVT.

J is TRBJ1-3 and V is TRBV7-9; 7 nucleotides agree with TRBD1. Germline CDR1 reads SEHNR; CDR2 reads FQNEAQ (reference sequence). V lost 1 base, J lost 4 bases, and 4 bases stayed unmatched. The length of the CDR3 is 15 residues. The CDR3 sequence is CASSLEGALGNTIYF. For the CDR3, the DNA is TGTGCCAGCAGCTTAGAGGGGGCGCTCGGAAACACCATATATTTT. The complete variable domain, with remaining parts taken from reference TRBV7-9 and TRBJ1-3, reads DTGVSQNPRHKITKRGQNVTFRCDPISEHNRLYWYRQTLGQGPEFLTYFQNEAQLEKSRLLSDRFSAERPKGSFSTLEIQRTEQGDSAMYLCASSLEGALGNTIYFGEGSWLTVV.